This TCR beta chain was identified in a study of T cells after yellow fever vaccination. MiXCR was run by TCRdb on the 5' RACE reads, yielding one entry per CDR3 protein. This table has under 150,000 distinct CDR3 sequences, roughly 8% appearing once. This clonotype occurred many times. The material was CD4+ T cells sorted from PBMCs, obtained 5 days after the yellow fever booster vaccination. This clonotype originated in a young man who received the YFV17D yellow fever vaccine.

The CDR3 sequence is CATSSRGLDIQYF. The CDR3 DNA follows: TGTGCCACTTCTAGTCGGGGTCTTGACATTCAGTACTTC. This chain joins TRBV6-5 and TRBJ2-4; weak D call: TRBD2 (5 bases). This CDR3 region has 13 residues. Deletions cut 10 bases from V and 8 bases from J, with 18 bases between. CDR1 MNHEY and CDR2 SVGAGI come from the germline V gene.